Reported below is one T cell receptor (beta chain). Antigen unknown. Treg sorting used a CD4+CD25+CD127-/low gate. The V gene end was trimmed by 0 bases and the J gene end by 6 bases; junction bases not matched to a gene: 8. CDR3 length equals 16 residues. Germline V lookup: CDR1 SGDLS, CDR2 YYNGEE. After constant-region reverse-primer amplification, full-length variable regions underwent semi-nested PCR with Nested Universal Primer A. From the 5' RACE reads, TCRdb called clonotypes with MiXCR, one entry per CDR3 protein. The sample shows more than 55,000 distinct CDR3 sequences, 20% of them seen only once. Points from the study as a whole: Greatest tumor Treg TCR overlap was with tumor naive CD4+ cells. Larger-cohort validation covered only one TCR beta V-J rearrangement.

This chain uses TRBV9 with TRBJ2-1, with 8 bases that match TRBD2. This receptor was obtained from a female donor with breast cancer. Material for sequencing was tumor-infiltrating Tregs sorted from the breast tumor. The chain's CDR3 is CASSVEVAGGFNEQFF. The CDR3 nucleotides read TGTGCCAGCAGCGTAGAAGTTGCGGGGGGTTTCAATGAGCAGTTCTTC. Drawing the rest from reference TRBV9 and TRBJ2-1, the complete variable domain is DSGVTQTPKHLITATGQRVTLRCSPRSGDLSVYWYQQSLDQGLQFLIQYYNGEERAKGNILERFSAQQFPDLHSELNLSSLELGDSALYFCASSVEVAGGFNEQFFGPGTRLTVL.